This is a list of T cell receptor beta chains from one sample in a study of graft-versus-host responses after intestinal transplantation. Assay used: immunoSEQ multiplex PCR; TCRdb lists only in-frame clones, some missing. The sample has under 100,000 clones; approximately 94% are singletons. Antigens of these TCRs are unknown. Source: unstimulated CD4+ T cells sorted from spleen or lymph node cells, taken before transplant. The receptors come from a human donor who was the organ donor for an intestinal transplant. Both conserved end residues are part of each CDR3. D genes are given only for firm matches. Clone size is stated in some rows and not others, as once, few, many or a class when expanded.

J: TRBJ2-1
length: 15
size: NA
V: TRBV5-1
D: NA
DNA: TGCGCCAGCAGCTTCCCCGGGATCGAGCAGGTTGAGCAGTTCTTC
CDR3: CASSFPGIEQVEQFF

J: TRBJ2-1
length: 15
size: NA
V: TRBV6-5
D: TRBD1
DNA: TGTGCCAGCAGCATACAGGGGGCTGGCTACAATGAGCAGTTCTTC
CDR3: CASSIQGAGYNEQFF

J: TRBJ1-2
length: 12
size: NA
V: TRBV6-5
D: NA
DNA: TGTGCCAGCAGTTACAGGGGATATGGCTACACCTTC
CDR3: CASSYRGYGYTF

J: TRBJ2-7
length: 15
size: NA
V: TRBV11-2
D: TRBD1
DNA: TGTGCCAGCAGCCCGCGGGACAGGGCGCCCTACGAGCAGTACTTC
CDR3: CASSPRDRAPYEQYF

J: TRBJ1-2
length: 14
size: NA
V: TRBV11-3
D: NA
DNA: TGTGCCAGCAGCTTAGAACCGGGGTTCCAGGGCTACACCTTC
CDR3: CASSLEPGFQGYTF

J: TRBJ1-2
length: 15
size: NA
V: TRBV6-1
D: NA
DNA: TGTGCCAGCAGTGAAGCTGGGGGGCCCAACTATGGCTACACCTTC
CDR3: CASSEAGGPNYGYTF

J: TRBJ1-2
length: 14
size: NA
V: TRBV6-6
D: TRBD1
DNA: TGTGCCAGCAAACAGCCGGGACAGGGTACTGGCTACACCTTC
CDR3: CASKQPGQGTGYTF

J: TRBJ2-1
length: 15
size: NA
V: TRBV11-3
D: TRBD2
DNA: TGTGCCAGCAGCCCTAGCGGAAGCTCCTACAATGAGCAGTTCTTC
CDR3: CASSPSGSSYNEQFF

J: TRBJ1-4
length: 15
size: NA
V: TRBV27
D: NA
DNA: TGTGCCAGCAGTCCCGGCGGGGGGGTGATGAAAAAACTGTTTTTT
CDR3: CASSPGGGVMKKLFF

J: TRBJ2-7
length: 13
size: NA
V: TRBV28
D: TRBD2
DNA: TGTGCCAGCATCACTAGCGGGAGTTACGAGCAGTACTTC
CDR3: CASITSGSYEQYF

J: TRBJ2-1
length: 17
size: NA
V: TRBV19
D: TRBD2
DNA: TGTGCCAGTAGTAGGACTAGCGGGGGGAACCCCTACAATGAGCAGTTCTTC
CDR3: CASSRTSGGNPYNEQFF

J: TRBJ1-1
length: 20
size: NA
V: TRBV18
D: NA
DNA: TGTGCCAGCTCACCAGTCTCAGACCTAGGTGTCCGCATGGTGAACACTGAAGCTTTCTTT
CDR3: CASSPVSDLGVRMVNTEAFF

J: TRBJ1-2
length: 14
size: once
V: TRBV10-3
D: TRBD1
DNA: TGTGCCATCAGCACCGCCGACAGGGGGCATGGCTACACCTTC
CDR3: CAISTADRGHGYTF

J: TRBJ1-2
length: 12
size: NA
V: TRBV7-6
D: NA
DNA: TGTGCCAGCAGCCCCCCATCCCGGGCCCTCGACTTC
CDR3: CASSPPSRALDF

J: TRBJ1-5
length: 14
size: NA
V: TRBV19
D: NA
DNA: TGTGCCAGTAGTATCTTGGTTTCTAATCAGCCCCAGCATTTT
CDR3: CASSILVSNQPQHF

J: TRBJ2-1
length: 18
size: once
V: TRBV19
D: TRBD2
DNA: TGTGCCAGTAGTTCTTTCAGCGGGGGGGTCCGCTCCTACAATGAGCAGTTCTTC
CDR3: CASSSFSGGVRSYNEQFF

J: TRBJ2-3
length: 14
size: NA
V: TRBV10-2
D: TRBD2
DNA: TGCGCCAGCAGAAAAGCGGGGAGCACAGATACGCAGTATTTT
CDR3: CASRKAGSTDTQYF

J: TRBJ2-3
length: 15
size: NA
V: TRBV5-1
D: TRBD2
DNA: TGCGCCAGCAGCTTGGGTCTAGCGGGAACAGATACGCAGTATTTT
CDR3: CASSLGLAGTDTQYF

J: TRBJ1-3
length: 13
size: NA
V: TRBV2
D: TRBD1
DNA: TGTGCCAGCAGCGGGGACAGTGGAAACACCATATATTTT
CDR3: CASSGDSGNTIYF

J: TRBJ2-3
length: 15
size: once
V: TRBV29-1
D: TRBD2
DNA: TGCAGCGTTGAGGGACTAGCGGGGGGACCAGATACGCAGTATTTT
CDR3: CSVEGLAGGPDTQYF

J: TRBJ2-1
length: 13
size: NA
V: TRBV7-7
D: NA
DNA: TGTGCCAGCACTCGCCTCGGAGGCAATGAGCAGTTCTTC
CDR3: CASTRLGGNEQFF

J: TRBJ2-5
length: 12
size: NA
V: TRBV29-1
D: NA
DNA: TGCAGCGTTGTGACAGTTCAAGAGACCCAGTACTTC
CDR3: CSVVTVQETQYF

J: TRBJ2-1
length: 15
size: NA
V: TRBV5-1
D: NA
DNA: TGCGCCAGCAGCTCAGGCAGGGGATCCTACAATGAGCAGTTCTTC
CDR3: CASSSGRGSYNEQFF

J: TRBJ2-4
length: 15
size: few
V: TRBV30
D: TRBD2
DNA: TGTGCCTGGAGTGTACTAGCGGGGGCCAAAAACATTCAGTACTTC
CDR3: CAWSVLAGAKNIQYF

J: TRBJ1-2
length: 14
size: NA
V: TRBV7-9
D: TRBD1
DNA: TGTGCCAGCAGCTCGACAGGGGCGGTCTATGGCTACACCTTC
CDR3: CASSSTGAVYGYTF

J: TRBJ2-5
length: 12
size: NA
V: TRBV5-6
D: NA
DNA: TGTGCCAGCAGCTTCGACTGGGGGACCCAGTACTTC
CDR3: CASSFDWGTQYF

J: TRBJ1-2
length: 12
size: NA
V: TRBV30
D: NA
DNA: TGTGCCTACGCGCACTCTAACTATGGCTACACCTTC
CDR3: CAYAHSNYGYTF

J: TRBJ1-3
length: 15
size: NA
V: TRBV30
D: NA
DNA: TGTGCCTGGAGTGGGGGAGCGGGGCTTGGAAACACCATATATTTT
CDR3: CAWSGGAGLGNTIYF